The rows below give T cell receptor beta chains drawn from one sample of a study of CD8+CD57+ T cells in acquired aplastic anemia. TCRdb called the reads again in MiXCR, with one record for every CDR3 protein. The sample contains 150,000 or so distinct CDR3 sequences, less than 50% of which appear only once. Sequencing was done on a sample of sorted CD4+, CD8+, or CD8+CD57+ T cells (not recorded which) from PBMCs. Source of these receptors: a human donor with aplastic anemia. The conserved cysteine and the conserved F or W are not part of the CDR3 here. Each record gives: J gene, V gene, CDR3 protein.

TRBJ1-6,TRBV25-1,ASSPTGPNSPLH
TRBJ1-5,TRBV9,ASSPGPGMGQPQH
TRBJ2-7,TRBV20-1,SARDLTSGDSYEQY
TRBJ1-1,TRBV29-1,SVGRGGNTEAF
-,TRBV24-1,ATSGSGFSTDTQH
TRBJ2-1,TRBV7-9,ASSTGTGAREQF
TRBJ2-1,TRBV24-1,ATSDLRGLNEQF
TRBJ1-1,TRBV19,ASQLSLAGEAF
TRBJ1-2,TRBV29-1,SVEGAGTGLNYGYT
TRBJ1-3,TRBV7-7,ASSPEFGSGNTIY
TRBJ2-7,TRBV10-3,ASSGQGVGGQY
TRBJ1-2,TRBV10-2,ASGVQGRGYT
TRBJ2-1,TRBV12-5,ASGGTGSSYNEQF
TRBJ2-3,TRBV7-2,ASSTSTDTQY
TRBJ2-7,TRBV29-1,SVGRNRGSYEQY
TRBJ1-2,TRBV24-1,ATSDSDIREGYT
TRBJ1-1,TRBV7-3,ASSGTGFGTEAF
TRBJ1-1,TRBV18,ASSPAGTEAF
TRBJ2-5,TRBV4-2,ASSQDGTGEEETQY
TRBJ2-1,TRBV10-3,AISDPALSDSYNEQF
TRBJ1-2,TRBV10-3,AIRGSTGEF
TRBJ1-2,TRBV7-9,ASSLARRYGYT
TRBJ2-7,TRBV15,ATSKDLTSGGAPPCSYEQY
TRBJ1-2,TRBV20-1,SVSLSRGGS
TRBJ1-2,TRBV29-1,SARSPGASYGYT
TRBJ2-5,TRBV20-1,SATPTLDYPRETQY